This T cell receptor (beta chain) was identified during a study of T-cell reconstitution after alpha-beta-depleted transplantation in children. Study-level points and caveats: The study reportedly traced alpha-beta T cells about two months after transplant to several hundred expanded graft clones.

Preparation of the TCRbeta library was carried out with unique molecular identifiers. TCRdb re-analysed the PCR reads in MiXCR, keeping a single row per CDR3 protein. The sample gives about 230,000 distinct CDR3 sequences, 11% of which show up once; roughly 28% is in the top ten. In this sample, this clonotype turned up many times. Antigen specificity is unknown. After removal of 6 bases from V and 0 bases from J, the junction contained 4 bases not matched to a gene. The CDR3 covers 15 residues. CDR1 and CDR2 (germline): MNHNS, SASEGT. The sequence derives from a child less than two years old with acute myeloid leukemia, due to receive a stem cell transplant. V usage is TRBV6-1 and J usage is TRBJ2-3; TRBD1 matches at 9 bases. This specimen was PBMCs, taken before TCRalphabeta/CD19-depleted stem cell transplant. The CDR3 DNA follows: TGTGCCAGCAGCCTGGACAGGGGAAGCACAGATACGCAGTATTTT. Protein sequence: CASSLDRGSTDTQYF.